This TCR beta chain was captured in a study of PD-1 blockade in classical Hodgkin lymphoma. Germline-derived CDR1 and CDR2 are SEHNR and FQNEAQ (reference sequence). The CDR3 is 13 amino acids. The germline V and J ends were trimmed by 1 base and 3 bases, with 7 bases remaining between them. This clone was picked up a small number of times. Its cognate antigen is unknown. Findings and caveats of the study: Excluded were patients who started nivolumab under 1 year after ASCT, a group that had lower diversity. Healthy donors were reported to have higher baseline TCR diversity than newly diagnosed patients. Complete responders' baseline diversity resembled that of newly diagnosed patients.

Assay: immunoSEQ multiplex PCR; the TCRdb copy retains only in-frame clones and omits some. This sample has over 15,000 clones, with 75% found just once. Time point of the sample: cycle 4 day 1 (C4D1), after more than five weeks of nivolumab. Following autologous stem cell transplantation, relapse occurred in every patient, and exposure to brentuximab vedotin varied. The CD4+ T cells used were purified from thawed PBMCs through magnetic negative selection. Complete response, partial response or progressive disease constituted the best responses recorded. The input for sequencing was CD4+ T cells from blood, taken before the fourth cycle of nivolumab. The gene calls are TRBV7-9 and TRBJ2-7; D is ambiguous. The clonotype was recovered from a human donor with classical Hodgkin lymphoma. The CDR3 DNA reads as TGTGCCAGCAGCTTAGGTCAGAACTACGAGCAGTACGTC. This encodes CASSLGQNYEQYV.